This TCR beta chain derives from a study of Ad26.COV2.S vaccination and SARS-CoV-2 variants. On the study more broadly: By the intramuscular route, Ad26.COV2.S was given once, or twice 56 days apart. Notes on the study in general: Spike-specific TCR breadth was greater in vaccine than placebo recipients. Breadth measured for non-spike TCRs was similar across vaccine and placebo recipients.

Specified treatment: some 19 received Ad26.COV2.S at low or high dose, single or two shots; several received placebo; per-sample allocation not given. Samples came from day 63 after the first vaccine or placebo injection. The germline V gene encodes CDR1 LGHDT and CDR2 YNNKEL (reference sequence). The CDR3 has 14 residues. The V gene lost 2 bases and the J gene lost 5 bases, with 12 bases spanning the gap. This table comes from immunoSEQ multiplex PCR, and its TCRdb copy is limited to in-frame clones, with some not included. The table includes about 400,000 clones, about four fifths detected once. On this clone: Its specificity is not known.

This sequence joins TRBV3-1 (or the pseudogene TRBV3-2) and TRBJ2-5; D remains unclear. The sequence derives from a person aged 18 to 59 who received the Ad26.COV2.S COVID-19 vaccine or a placebo. The sequences come from peripheral blood, collected in a trial of Ad26.COV2.S vaccine versus placebo. CDR3 sequence reads: CASSQRGSAETQYF. The DNA of the CDR3 is TGTGCCAGCAGCCAAAGAGGAAGTGCGGAGACCCAGTACTTC.